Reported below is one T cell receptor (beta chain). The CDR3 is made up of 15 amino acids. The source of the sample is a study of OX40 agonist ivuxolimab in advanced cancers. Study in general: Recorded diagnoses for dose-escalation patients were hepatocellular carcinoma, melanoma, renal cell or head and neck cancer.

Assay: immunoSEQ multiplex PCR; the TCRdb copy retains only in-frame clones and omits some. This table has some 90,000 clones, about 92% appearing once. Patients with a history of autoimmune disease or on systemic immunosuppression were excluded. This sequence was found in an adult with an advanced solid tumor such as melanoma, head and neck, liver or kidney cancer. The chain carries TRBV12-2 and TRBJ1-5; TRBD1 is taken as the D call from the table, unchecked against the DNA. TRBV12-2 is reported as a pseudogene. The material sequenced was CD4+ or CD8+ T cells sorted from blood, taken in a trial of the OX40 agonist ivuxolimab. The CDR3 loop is CASRPGGRFDQPQHF. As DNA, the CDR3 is TGTGCAAGTCGTCCAGGGGGTAGGTTCGATCAGCCCCAGCATTTT.